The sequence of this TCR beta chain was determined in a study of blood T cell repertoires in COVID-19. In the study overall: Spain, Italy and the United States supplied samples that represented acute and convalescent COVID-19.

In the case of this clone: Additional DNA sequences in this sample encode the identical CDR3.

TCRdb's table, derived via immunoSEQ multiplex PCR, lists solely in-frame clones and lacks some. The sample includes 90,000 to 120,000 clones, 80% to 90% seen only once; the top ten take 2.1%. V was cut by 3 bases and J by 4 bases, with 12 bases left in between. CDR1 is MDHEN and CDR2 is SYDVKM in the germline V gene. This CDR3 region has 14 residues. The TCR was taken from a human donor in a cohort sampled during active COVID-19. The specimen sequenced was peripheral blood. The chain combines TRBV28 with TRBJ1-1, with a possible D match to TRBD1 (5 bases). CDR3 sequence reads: CASSFGQGGTEAFF. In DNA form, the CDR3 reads TGTGCCAGCAGTTTTGGCCAGGGTGGCACTGAAGCTTTCTTT.